This T cell receptor (beta chain) emerged from a study of CD8+ T cells in alopecia areata. The overall study: Treated patients received severity scores based on the percentage of scalp area affected. General study results and limits: Possibly because of HLA-related factors, TCR sharing was less clear across patients than in mice.

A remark on this clone: The antigen remains undetermined.

The ends were cut back, 1 base at V and 5 bases at J, with 11 bases in the middle. The CDR3 contains 14 residues. Germline-derived CDR1 and CDR2 are SGHAT and FQNNGV. cDNA prepared by RNA extraction and subsequent reverse transcription served as the template for sequencing. Generated by immunoSEQ multiplex PCR, the TCRdb table keeps only in-frame clones and is missing some. Of roughly 46,000 clones in the sample, 50% to 70% were seen once. Treatment defined: oral pan-JAK inhibitor, 5-10 mg twice daily. The sequencing used CD8+ T cells sorted from blood, collected at week 4, from a patient treated with tofacitinib. The source is a human donor with alopecia areata. The chain combines TRBV11-2 with TRBJ2-5, with unresolved D. CDR3: CASSLVGRQETQYF. DNA of the CDR3: TGTGCCAGCAGCTTAGTCGGTAGGCAGGAGACCCAGTACTTC.